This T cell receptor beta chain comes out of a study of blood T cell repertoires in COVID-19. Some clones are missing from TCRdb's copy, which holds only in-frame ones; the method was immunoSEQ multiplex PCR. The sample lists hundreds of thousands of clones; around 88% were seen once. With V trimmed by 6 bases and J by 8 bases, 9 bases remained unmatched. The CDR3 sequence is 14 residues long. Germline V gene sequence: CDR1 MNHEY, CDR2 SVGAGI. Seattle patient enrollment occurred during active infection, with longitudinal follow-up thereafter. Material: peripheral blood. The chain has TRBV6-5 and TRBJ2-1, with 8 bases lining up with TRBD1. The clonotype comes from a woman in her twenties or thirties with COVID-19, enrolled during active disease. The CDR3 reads CASRGQGRGYEQFF. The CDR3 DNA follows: TGTGCCAGCAGAGGACAGGGCCGGGGATATGAGCAGTTCTTC.